The following is a T cell receptor beta chain sequence with its context. Its antigen is undetermined. The sample comes from a study of cytomegalovirus exposure and HLA in healthy donors. The study, taken as a whole, reports: There were a few CMV-associated chains whose specificity for CMV antigens was confirmed in vitro.

Here immunoSEQ multiplex PCR was the method, and the copy in TCRdb shows in-frame clones only, minus some. This sample carries under 140,000 clones, around 90% of them seen once, and the ten largest clones take around 2%. The CDR3 has 15 residues. Germline loops: CDR1 SGHTA, CDR2 FQGNSA. Trimming took off 6 bases at V and 9 bases at J, with 18 bases between the two ends. The TCR sequence derives from a woman aged 18-29 years in good health and CMV-seronegative. The chain links TRBV7-2 to TRBJ1-6, with D possibly being TRBD1 (6 bases). The sequenced sample was PBMCs. The CDR3 nucleotides read TGTGCCAGCAGGTTTCAGGGGATCGTAAGTTCACCCCTCCACTTT. This translates into CASRFQGIVSSPLHF.